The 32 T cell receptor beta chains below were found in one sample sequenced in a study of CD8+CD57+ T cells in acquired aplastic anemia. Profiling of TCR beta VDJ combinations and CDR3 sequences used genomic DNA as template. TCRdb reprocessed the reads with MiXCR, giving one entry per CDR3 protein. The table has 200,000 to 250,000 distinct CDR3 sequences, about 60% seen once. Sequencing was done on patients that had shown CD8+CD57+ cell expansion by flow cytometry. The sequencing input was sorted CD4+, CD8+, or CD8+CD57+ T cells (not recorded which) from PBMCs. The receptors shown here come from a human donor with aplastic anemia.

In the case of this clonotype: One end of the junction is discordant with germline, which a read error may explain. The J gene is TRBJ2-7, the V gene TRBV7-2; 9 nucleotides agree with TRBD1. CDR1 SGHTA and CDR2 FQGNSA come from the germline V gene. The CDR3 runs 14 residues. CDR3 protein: CASSRLGTGPQQYF. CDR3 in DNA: TGCGCCAGCAGCCGATTAGGGACAGGGCCTCAGCAGTACTTC.

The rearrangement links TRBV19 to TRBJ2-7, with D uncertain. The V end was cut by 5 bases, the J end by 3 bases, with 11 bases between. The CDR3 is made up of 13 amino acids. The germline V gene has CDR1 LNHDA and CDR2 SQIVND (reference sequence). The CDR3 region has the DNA TGTGCCAGTAGTTTGACATGGGGCTACGAGCAGTACTTC. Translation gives CASSLTWGYEQYF.

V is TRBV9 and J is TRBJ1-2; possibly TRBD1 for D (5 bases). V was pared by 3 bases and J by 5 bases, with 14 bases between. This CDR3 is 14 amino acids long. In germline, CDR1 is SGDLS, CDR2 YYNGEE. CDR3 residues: CASSEGVREYGYTF. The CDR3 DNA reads TGTGCCAGCAGCGAGGGCGTCAGGGAATATGGCTACACCTTC.

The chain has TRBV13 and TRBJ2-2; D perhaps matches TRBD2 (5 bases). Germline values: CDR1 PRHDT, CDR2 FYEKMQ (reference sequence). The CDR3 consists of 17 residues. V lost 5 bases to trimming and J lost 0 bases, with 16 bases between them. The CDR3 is CASSVSLGGPNTGELFF. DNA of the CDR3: TGTGCCAGCAGCGTATCATTAGGCGGGCCGAACACCGGGGAGCTGTTTTTT.

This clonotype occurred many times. The CDR3 nucleotides read TGTGCCACCAGTGATTTTCGATCGGACAGGGGGCCTTTAGATACGCAGTATTTT. Protein sequence: CATSDFRSDRGPLDTQYF. V gene TRBV24-1 combines with J gene TRBJ2-3; 11 bases map to TRBD1. V shed 1 base, J shed 5 bases, and the junction held 10 bases outside the gene matches. Germline V lookup: CDR1 KGHDR, CDR2 SFDVKD. CDR3 length: 18 residues.

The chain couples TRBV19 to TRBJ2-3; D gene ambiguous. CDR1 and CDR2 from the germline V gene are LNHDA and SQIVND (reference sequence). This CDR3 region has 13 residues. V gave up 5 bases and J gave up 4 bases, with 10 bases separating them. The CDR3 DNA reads TGTGCCAGTAGTGTTGAACCAGCAGATACGCAGTATTTT. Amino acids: CASSVEPADTQYF.

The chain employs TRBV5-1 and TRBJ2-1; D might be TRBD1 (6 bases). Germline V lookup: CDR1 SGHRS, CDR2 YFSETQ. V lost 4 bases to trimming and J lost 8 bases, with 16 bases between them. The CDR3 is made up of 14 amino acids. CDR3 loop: CASSQDSPVDEQFF. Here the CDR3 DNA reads TGCGCCAGCAGCCAGGACAGCCCAGTCGATGAGCAGTTCTTC. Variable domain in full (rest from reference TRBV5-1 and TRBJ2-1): KAGVTQTPRYLIKTRGQQVTLSCSPISGHRSVSWYQQTPGQGLQFLFEYFSETQRNKGNFPGRFSGRQFSNSRSEMNVSTLELGDSALYLCASSQDSPVDEQFFGPGTRLTVL.

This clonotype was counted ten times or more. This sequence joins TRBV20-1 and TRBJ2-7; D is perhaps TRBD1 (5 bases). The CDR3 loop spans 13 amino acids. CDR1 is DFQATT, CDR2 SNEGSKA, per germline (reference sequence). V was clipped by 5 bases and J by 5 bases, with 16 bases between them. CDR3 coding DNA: TGCAGTGCTTACGAGGACATTCTAGACGAGCAGTACTTC. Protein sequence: CSAYEDILDEQYF.

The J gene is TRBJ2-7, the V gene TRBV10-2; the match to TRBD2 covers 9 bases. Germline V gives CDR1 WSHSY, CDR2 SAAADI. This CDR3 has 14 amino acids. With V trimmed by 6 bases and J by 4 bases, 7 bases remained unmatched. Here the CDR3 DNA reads TGCGCCAGCAGCCTACTTAGCGGGGGTTACGAGCAGTACTTC. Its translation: CASSLLSGGYEQYF.

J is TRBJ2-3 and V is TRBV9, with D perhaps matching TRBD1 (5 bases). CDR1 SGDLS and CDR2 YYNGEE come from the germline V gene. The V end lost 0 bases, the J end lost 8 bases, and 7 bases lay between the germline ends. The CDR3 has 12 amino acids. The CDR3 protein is CASSVVGATQYF. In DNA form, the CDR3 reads TGTGCCAGCAGCGTAGTAGGGGCTACGCAGTATTTT. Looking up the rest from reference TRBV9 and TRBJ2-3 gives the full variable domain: DSGVTQTPKHLITATGQRVTLRCSPRSGDLSVYWYQQSLDQGLQFLIQYYNGEERAKGNILERFSAQQFPDLHSELNLSSLELGDSALYFCASSVVGATQYFGPGTRLTVL.

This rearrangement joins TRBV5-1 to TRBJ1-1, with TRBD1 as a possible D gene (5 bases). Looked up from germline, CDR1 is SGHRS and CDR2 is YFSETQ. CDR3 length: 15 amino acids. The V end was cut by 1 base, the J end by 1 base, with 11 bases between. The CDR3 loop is CASSLRGRENTEAFF. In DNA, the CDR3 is TGCGCCAGCAGCTTGAGGGGCAGGGAGAACACTGAAGCTTTCTTT.

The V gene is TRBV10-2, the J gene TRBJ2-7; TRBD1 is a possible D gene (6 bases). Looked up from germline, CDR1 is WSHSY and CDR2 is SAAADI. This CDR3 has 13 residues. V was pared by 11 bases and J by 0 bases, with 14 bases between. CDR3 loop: CAVRDKHSYEQYF. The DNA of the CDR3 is TGCGCCGTTCGGGACAAGCACTCCTACGAGCAGTACTTC.

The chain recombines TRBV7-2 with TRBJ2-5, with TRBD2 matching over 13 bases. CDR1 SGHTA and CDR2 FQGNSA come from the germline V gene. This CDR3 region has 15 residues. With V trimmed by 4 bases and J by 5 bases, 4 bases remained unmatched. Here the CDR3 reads CASSSWTSGGETQYF. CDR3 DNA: TGTGCCAGCAGCTCCTGGACTAGCGGGGGCGAGACCCAGTACTTC.

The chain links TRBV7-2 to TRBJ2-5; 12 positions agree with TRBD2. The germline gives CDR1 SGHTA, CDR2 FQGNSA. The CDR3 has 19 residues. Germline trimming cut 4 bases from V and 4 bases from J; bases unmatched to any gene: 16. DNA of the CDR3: TGTGCCAGCAGCTCGTACCTGACTAGCGGGAGATGGGGTGGAGAGACCCAGTACTTC. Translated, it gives CASSSYLTSGRWGGETQYF.

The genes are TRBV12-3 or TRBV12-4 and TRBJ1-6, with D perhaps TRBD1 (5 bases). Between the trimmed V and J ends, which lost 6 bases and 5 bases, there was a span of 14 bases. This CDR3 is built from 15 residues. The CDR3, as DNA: TGTGCCAGCAGCGTAGAAGGGGCGCATAATTCACCCCTCCACTTT. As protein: CASSVEGAHNSPLHF.

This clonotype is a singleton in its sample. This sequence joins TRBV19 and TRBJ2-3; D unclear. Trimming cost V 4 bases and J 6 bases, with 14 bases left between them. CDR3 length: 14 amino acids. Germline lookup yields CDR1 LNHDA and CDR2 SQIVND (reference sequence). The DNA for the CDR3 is TGTGCCAGTAGTACGGTCATGGTTGCGGATACGCAGTATTTT. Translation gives CASSTVMVADTQYF.

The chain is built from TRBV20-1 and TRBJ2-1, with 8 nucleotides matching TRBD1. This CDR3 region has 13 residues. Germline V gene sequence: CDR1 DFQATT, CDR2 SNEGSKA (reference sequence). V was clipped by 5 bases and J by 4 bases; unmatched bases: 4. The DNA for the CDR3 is TGCAGTGCTCCGGGGGACAGGTACAATGAGCAGTTCTTC. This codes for CSAPGDRYNEQFF.

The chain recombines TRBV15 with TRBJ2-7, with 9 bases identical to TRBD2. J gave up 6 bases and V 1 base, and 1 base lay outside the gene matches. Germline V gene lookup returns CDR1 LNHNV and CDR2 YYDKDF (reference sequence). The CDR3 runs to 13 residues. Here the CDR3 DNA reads TGTGCCACCAGCAGAGGGACTAGCGCCGAGCAGTACTTC. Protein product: CATSRGTSAEQYF.

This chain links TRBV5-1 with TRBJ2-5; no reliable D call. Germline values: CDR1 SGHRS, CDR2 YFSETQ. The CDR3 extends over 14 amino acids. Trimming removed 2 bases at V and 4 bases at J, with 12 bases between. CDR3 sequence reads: CASSLMGMRETQYF. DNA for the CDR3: TGCGCCAGCAGCTTAATGGGGATGAGAGAGACCCAGTACTTC. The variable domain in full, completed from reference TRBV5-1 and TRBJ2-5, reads KAGVTQTPRYLIKTRGQQVTLSCSPISGHRSVSWYQQTPGQGLQFLFEYFSETQRNKGNFPGRFSGRQFSNSRSEMNVSTLELGDSALYLCASSLMGMRETQYFGPGTRLLVL.

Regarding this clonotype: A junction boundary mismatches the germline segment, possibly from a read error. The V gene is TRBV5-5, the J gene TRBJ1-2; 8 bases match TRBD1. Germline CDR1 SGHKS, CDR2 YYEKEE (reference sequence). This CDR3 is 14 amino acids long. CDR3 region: CASSPDREGGGYTF. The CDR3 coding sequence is TGCGCCAGCAGCCCGGACAGGGAGGGTGGTGGCTACACCTTC.

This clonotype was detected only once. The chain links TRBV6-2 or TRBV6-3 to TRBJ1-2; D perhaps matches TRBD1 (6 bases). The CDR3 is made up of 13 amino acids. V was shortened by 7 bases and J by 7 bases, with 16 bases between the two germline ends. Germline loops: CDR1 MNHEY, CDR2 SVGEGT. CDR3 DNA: TGTGCCAGCACCGCATCAGGGGCGGGTGGCTACACCTTC. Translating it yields CASTASGAGGYTF.

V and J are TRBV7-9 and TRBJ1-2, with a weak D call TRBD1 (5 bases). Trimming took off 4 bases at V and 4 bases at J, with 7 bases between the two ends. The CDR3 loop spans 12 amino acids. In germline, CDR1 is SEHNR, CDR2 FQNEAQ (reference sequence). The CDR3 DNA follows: TGTGCCAGCAGCTGGGACGGCTATGGCTACACCTTC. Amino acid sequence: CASSWDGYGYTF. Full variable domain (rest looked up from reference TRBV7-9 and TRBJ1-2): DTGVSQNPRHKITKRGQNVTFRCDPISEHNRLYWYRQTLGQGPEFLTYFQNEAQLEKSRLLSDRFSAERPKGSFSTLEIQRTEQGDSAMYLCASSWDGYGYTFGSGTRLTVV.

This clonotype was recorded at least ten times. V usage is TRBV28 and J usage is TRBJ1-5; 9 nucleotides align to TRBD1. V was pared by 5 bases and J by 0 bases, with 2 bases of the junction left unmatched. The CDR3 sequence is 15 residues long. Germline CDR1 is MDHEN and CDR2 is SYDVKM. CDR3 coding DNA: TGTGCCAGCAGTGCGACAGGGGGTAGCAATCAGCCCCAGCATTTT. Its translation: CASSATGGSNQPQHF.

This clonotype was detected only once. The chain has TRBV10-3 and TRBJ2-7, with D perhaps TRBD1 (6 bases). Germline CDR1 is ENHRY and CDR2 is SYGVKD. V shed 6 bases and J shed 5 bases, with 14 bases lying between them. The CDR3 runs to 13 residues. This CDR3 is CAIRGTSGDEQYF. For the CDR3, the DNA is TGTGCCATCAGAGGGACATCTGGGGACGAGCAGTACTTC.

In DNA form, the CDR3 reads TGTGCCAGCAGCGGACAGGATAATGAAGCTTTCTTT. It is translated as CASSGQDNEAFF. V gene TRBV9 combines with J gene TRBJ1-1, with D maybe TRBD1 (6 bases). Germline lookup yields CDR1 SGDLS and CDR2 YYNGEE. This CDR3 comprises 12 residues. The V end was cut by 3 bases, the J end by 7 bases, with 10 bases between. Based on the CDR3 plus reference TRBV9 and TRBJ1-1, the full variable domain is DSGVTQTPKHLITATGQRVTLRCSPRSGDLSVYWYQQSLDQGLQFLIQYYNGEERAKGNILERFSAQQFPDLHSELNLSSLELGDSALYFCASSGQDNEAFFGQGTRLTVV.

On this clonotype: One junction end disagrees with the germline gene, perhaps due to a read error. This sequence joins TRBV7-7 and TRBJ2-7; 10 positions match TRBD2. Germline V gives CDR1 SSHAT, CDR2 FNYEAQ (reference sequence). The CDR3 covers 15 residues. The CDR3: CASSPAGGGGSEQYF. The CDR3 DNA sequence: TGTGCTAGCAGCCCAGCGGGGGGGGGAGGGAGCGAGCAGTACTTC.

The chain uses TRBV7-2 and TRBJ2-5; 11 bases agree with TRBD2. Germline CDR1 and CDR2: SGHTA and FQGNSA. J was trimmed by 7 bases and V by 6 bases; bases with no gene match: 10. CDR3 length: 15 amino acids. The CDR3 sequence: CASRSPGLADRTQYF. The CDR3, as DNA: TGTGCCAGCAGGTCACCGGGACTAGCGGATCGGACCCAGTACTTC.

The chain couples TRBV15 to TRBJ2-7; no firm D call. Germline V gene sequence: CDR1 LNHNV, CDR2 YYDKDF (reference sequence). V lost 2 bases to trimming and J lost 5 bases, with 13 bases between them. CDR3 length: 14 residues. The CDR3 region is CATSRRLTLNEQYF. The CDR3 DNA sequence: TGTGCCACCAGCAGACGACTCACCCTCAACGAGCAGTACTTC.

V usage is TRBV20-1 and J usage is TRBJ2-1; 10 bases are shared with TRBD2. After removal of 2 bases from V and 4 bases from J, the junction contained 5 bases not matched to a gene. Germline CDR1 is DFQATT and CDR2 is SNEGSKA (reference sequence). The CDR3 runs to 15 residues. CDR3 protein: CSARPRTSGYNEQFF. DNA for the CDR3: TGCAGTGCTAGACCGAGGACTAGCGGTTACAATGAGCAGTTCTTC.

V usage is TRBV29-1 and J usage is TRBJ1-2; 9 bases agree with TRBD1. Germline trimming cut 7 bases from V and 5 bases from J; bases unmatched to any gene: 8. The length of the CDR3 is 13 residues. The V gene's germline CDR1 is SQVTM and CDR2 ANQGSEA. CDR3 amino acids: CSAQTGGYYGYTF. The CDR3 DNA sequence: TGCAGCGCACAAACAGGGGGCTATTATGGCTACACCTTC. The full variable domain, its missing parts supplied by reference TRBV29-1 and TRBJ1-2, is SAVISQKPSRDICQRGTSLTIQCQVDSQVTMMFWYRQQPGQSLTLIATANQGSEATYESGFVIDKFPISRPNLTFSTLTVSNMSPEDSSIYLCSAQTGGYYGYTFGSGTRLTVV.

CDR3 DNA sequence: TGTGCCAGCAGCGGAAGGGTTAGCAATCAGCCCCAGCATTTT. This sequence encodes CASSGRVSNQPQHF. The V and J genes are TRBV6-1 and TRBJ1-5; D not certain. Germline CDR1 and CDR2: MNHNS and SASEGT. The CDR3 runs to 14 residues. V was cut by 6 bases and J by 0 bases, with 9 bases left in between.

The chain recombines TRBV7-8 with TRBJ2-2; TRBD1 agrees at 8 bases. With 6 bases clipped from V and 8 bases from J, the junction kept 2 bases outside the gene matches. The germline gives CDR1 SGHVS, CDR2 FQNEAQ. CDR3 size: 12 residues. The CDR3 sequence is CASRRQGGELFF. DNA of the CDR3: TGTGCCAGCAGAAGACAGGGGGGGGAGCTGTTTTTT.